Presented here are 30 T cell receptor beta chains from one specimen sequenced in a study of T cell changes during pregnancy in multiple sclerosis. Sequencing used immunoSEQ multiplex PCR; TCRdb keeps in-frame clones, though not all of them. The data hold approximately 70,000 clones, with 89% observed a single time. Sequencing was performed on peripheral blood, taken in the first trimester of pregnancy. Receptors were obtained from a female donor in good health, enrolled as a control in a pregnancy study.

V and J are TRBV5-8 and TRBJ1-4; D gene uncertain. V lost 4 bases and J 7 bases, leaving 17 bases between the germline ends. The CDR3 has 15 residues. Germline-derived CDR1 and CDR2 are SGHTS and YDEGEE. CDR3 amino acids: CASSSIGLDGEKLFF. In DNA, the CDR3 is TGTGCCAGCAGCAGTATAGGACTAGACGGTGAAAAACTGTTTTTT.

Written as DNA, the CDR3 is TGTGCCAGCAGTTACTCTTACTCTTACACCGGGGAGCTGTTTTTT. This codes for CASSYSYSYTGELFF. The chain couples TRBV6-5 to TRBJ2-2; no firm D call. The CDR3 runs 15 residues. Trimming took off 0 bases at V and 3 bases at J, with 8 bases between the two ends. Germline assignment: CDR1 MNHEY and CDR2 SVGAGI.

This clone has only one observation. The V gene is TRBV19, the J gene TRBJ2-7; possibly TRBD2 for D (7 bases). Between the trimmed V and J ends, which lost 5 bases and 1 base, there was a span of 21 bases. Germline V gene lookup returns CDR1 LNHDA and CDR2 SQIVND (reference sequence). The CDR3 extends over 17 amino acids. CDR3 nucleotides: TGTGCCAGTAGTCCCCCTGGGGGGGGGCATAGTTCCTACGAGCAGTACTTC. Its protein is CASSPPGGGHSSYEQYF.

The chain couples TRBV4-1 to TRBJ2-7; D is undetermined. Germline assignment: CDR1 MGHRA and CDR2 YSYEKL. The CDR3 has 15 amino acids. V lost 1 base and J lost 3, with 13 bases in between. The CDR3 region is CASSQGEAIFYEQYF. In DNA form, the CDR3 reads TGCGCCAGCAGCCAAGGAGAGGCGATCTTCTACGAGCAGTACTTC.

The CDR3 sequence: CASGPLGQMLLNTEAFF. CDR3 nucleotide sequence: TGTGCTAGTGGTCCGCTGGGACAGATGCTCCTGAACACTGAAGCTTTCTTT. The chain couples TRBV12-5 to TRBJ1-1, with 7 bases matching TRBD1. The CDR3 runs 17 residues. Trimming removed 5 bases from V and 0 bases from J; junction bases left unmatched: 12. Germline CDR1 reads LGHNT; CDR2 reads FRNRAP.

The rearrangement joins TRBV5-1 to TRBJ2-2; 9 positions match TRBD1. This CDR3 spans 16 amino acids. In germline, CDR1 is SGHRS, CDR2 YFSETQ. V was pared by 5 bases and J by 0 bases, with 5 bases of the junction left unmatched. CDR3 DNA: TGCGCCAGCAGGCCCCGGGACAGGGCGAACACCGGGGAGCTGTTTTTT. Protein sequence: CASRPRDRANTGELFF.

V is TRBV5-1 and J is TRBJ1-1; 10 nucleotides match TRBD1. The J segment lost 4 bases and the V segment lost 3 bases, leaving 6 bases of the junction unmatched. Germline values: CDR1 SGHRS, CDR2 YFSETQ. This CDR3 spans 15 amino acids. The CDR3 bases are TGCGCCAGCAGCTGGGGACAGGGGACCCTCACTGAAGCTTTCTTT. Amino acids: CASSWGQGTLTEAFF.

The chain couples TRBV7-9 to TRBJ2-2, with TRBD2 matching over 9 bases. V shed 8 bases and J 7 bases; nucleotides not matched to a gene: 11. The CDR3 loop spans 15 amino acids. Germline lookup yields CDR1 SEHNR and CDR2 FQNEAQ (reference sequence). CDR3 loop: CASSDGRGGSGELFF. CDR3 sequence (DNA): TGTGCCAGCTCCGACGGGCGGGGGGGCAGCGGGGAGCTGTTTTTT.

The gene calls are TRBV5-1 and TRBJ1-1, with D unresolved. In germline, CDR1 is SGHRS, CDR2 YFSETQ. Deletions cut 0 bases from V and 11 bases from J, with 11 bases between. The CDR3 spans 12 residues. The CDR3 DNA reads as TGCGCCAGCAGCTTGGCTCCCGGGGAGGCTTTCTTT. This gives the protein CASSLAPGEAFF. The variable domain in full, completed from reference TRBV5-1 and TRBJ1-1, reads KAGVTQTPRYLIKTRGQQVTLSCSPISGHRSVSWYQQTPGQGLQFLFEYFSETQRNKGNFPGRFSGRQFSNSRSEMNVSTLELGDSALYLCASSLAPGEAFFGQGTRLTVV.

J is TRBJ1-2 and V is TRBV5-5, with TRBD1 as a possible D gene (5 bases). Trimming stripped 5 bases from V and 1 base from J, with 15 bases between. Looked up from germline, CDR1 is SGHKS and CDR2 is YYEKEE (reference sequence). The CDR3 consists of 15 residues. The CDR3 region has the DNA TGTGCCAGCAGTGAAAGACAGTCAATTAACTATGGCTACACCTTC. Amino acid sequence: CASSERQSINYGYTF.

The gene calls are TRBV7-9 and TRBJ1-3; no clear D gene. CDR3 size: 15 residues. Germline CDR1 and CDR2: SEHNR and FQNEAQ (reference sequence). V lost 5 bases and J 0 bases, leaving 11 bases between the germline ends. The CDR3 DNA is TGTGCCAGCAGCCGAAACAGAGACTCTGGAAACACCATATATTTT. As protein: CASSRNRDSGNTIYF.

The chain is built from TRBV6-5 and TRBJ2-7; no reliable D call. Germline V gene data show CDR1 as MNHEY and CDR2 as SVGAGI. The CDR3 extends over 13 amino acids. V dropped 3 bases and J dropped 3 bases, with 9 bases sitting between them. In DNA form, the CDR3 reads TGTGCCAGCAGTTATAGAGGAGACTACGAGCAGTACTTC. Amino acid sequence: CASSYRGDYEQYF.

The chain joins TRBV7-7 to TRBJ1-1; weak D call: TRBD1 (5 bases). The CDR3 sequence is 13 residues long. The V gene's germline CDR1 is SSHAT and CDR2 FNYEAQ (reference sequence). V gave up 5 bases and J gave up 3 bases, with 10 bases separating them. CDR3 sequence reads: CASSPGLDTEAFF. The CDR3 DNA sequence: TGTGCCAGCAGCCCGGGACTCGACACTGAAGCTTTCTTT.

The chain couples TRBV6-6 to TRBJ1-4; the match to TRBD1 covers 7 bases. The CDR3 length is 15 residues. CDR1 is MNHNY and CDR2 is SVGAGI in the germline V gene (reference sequence). Trimming cost V 5 bases and J 1 base; bases outside gene matches: 4. The CDR3 nucleotides are TGTGCCAGCAGTATGCGACAGGGAACTAATGAAAAACTGTTTTTT. Protein sequence: CASSMRQGTNEKLFF.

The chain links TRBV9 to TRBJ2-2; 10 nucleotides line up with TRBD1. From germline, CDR1 is SGDLS and CDR2 YYNGEE. The CDR3 covers 16 residues. V gave up 4 bases and J gave up 1 base; unmatched junction bases: 4. The chain's CDR3 is CASSPWDRGNTGELFF. The CDR3 nucleotides are TGTGCCAGCAGCCCGTGGGACAGGGGGAACACCGGGGAGCTGTTTTTT.

The rearrangement joins TRBV7-6 to TRBJ2-5, with D possibly TRBD2 on 7 matching bases. The germline V gene has CDR1 SGHVS and CDR2 FNYEAQ. V shed 0 bases and J shed 1 base, with 9 bases lying between them. There are 15 residues in the CDR3. This chain's CDR3 is CASSLAGGLQETQYF. Written as DNA, the CDR3 is TGTGCCAGCAGCTTAGCGGGGGGGCTCCAAGAGACCCAGTACTTC.

This clone came up once. The genes are TRBV5-8 and TRBJ1-2; D remains ambiguous. The CDR3 runs 10 residues. The V gene lost 5 bases and the J gene lost 5 bases, with 4 bases spanning the gap. CDR1 is SGHTS, CDR2 YDEGEE, per germline. In nucleotides, the CDR3 is TGTGCCAGCAGATCTTATGGCTACACCTTC. Translating it yields CASRSYGYTF.

The chain uses TRBV7-2 and TRBJ2-5; D perhaps matches TRBD1 (5 bases). V lost 2 bases, J lost 5 bases, and 15 bases lay in between. This CDR3 contains 15 residues. The germline V gene has CDR1 SGHTA and CDR2 FQGNSA. CDR3 DNA sequence: TGTGCCAGCAGCTTATCTCGACAGTTCTGGGAGACCCAGTACTTC. Protein product: CASSLSRQFWETQYF.

The CDR3 sequence: CASSAIIFYEQYF. The DNA of the CDR3 is TGTGCCAGCAGTGCTATAATATTTTACGAGCAGTACTTC. The V and J genes are TRBV2 and TRBJ2-7; D gene unclear. CDR1 is SNHLY and CDR2 is FYNNEI in the germline V gene. Trimming shortened V by 4 bases and J by 4 bases, and 11 bases separated the two germline ends. This CDR3 contains 13 residues.

The genes are TRBV5-1 and TRBJ2-5, with a possible D match to TRBD1 (6 bases). The V end lost 5 bases, the J end lost 4 bases, and 15 bases lay between the germline ends. The CDR3 contains 14 residues. Germline loops: CDR1 SGHRS, CDR2 YFSETQ. The CDR3 loop reads CASSGGRGLETQYF. CDR3 nucleotides: TGCGCCAGCAGTGGGGGCAGAGGGTTAGAGACCCAGTACTTC. Complete variable domain (other parts from reference TRBV5-1 and TRBJ2-5): KAGVTQTPRYLIKTRGQQVTLSCSPISGHRSVSWYQQTPGQGLQFLFEYFSETQRNKGNFPGRFSGRQFSNSRSEMNVSTLELGDSALYLCASSGGRGLETQYFGPGTRLLVL.

This clone came up once. The chain employs TRBV6-4 and TRBJ2-1; 7 nucleotides align to TRBD2. The junction had 2 bases not matched to a gene; V was cut back by 0 bases and J by 3 bases. Germline values: CDR1 MRHNA, CDR2 SNTAGT. This CDR3 is built from 15 residues. The CDR3 DNA reads as TGTGCCAGCAGTGACTCGGGGGGGGGCTACAATGAGCAGTTCTTC. Translation: CASSDSGGGYNEQFF.

The V and J genes are TRBV6-5 and TRBJ2-3, with D possibly matching TRBD1 (6 bases). Trimming took off 6 bases at V and 9 bases at J, with 16 bases between the two ends. The CDR3 contains 13 residues. Germline V gene data show CDR1 as MNHEY and CDR2 as SVGAGI. The CDR3: CASRTTGRGTQYF. CDR3 nucleotides: TGTGCCAGCAGAACGACAGGCCGAGGGACGCAGTATTTT.

The chain is built from TRBV6-1 and TRBJ2-1; 7 bases are a match to TRBD1. The length of the CDR3 is 17 residues. The germline V gene has CDR1 MNHNS and CDR2 SASEGT. V lost 4 bases and J lost 0; bases outside the gene matches: 9. DNA for the CDR3: TGTGCCAGCAGTGGGACAGGCCTAACGAGCTCCTACAATGAGCAGTTCTTC. Its translation is CASSGTGLTSSYNEQFF.

The V and J genes are TRBV5-1 and TRBJ2-7; TRBD2 might be the D (6 bases). The V end was cut by 1 base, the J end by 5 bases, with 13 bases between. Germline lookup yields CDR1 SGHRS and CDR2 YFSETQ. The CDR3 length is 14 residues. The CDR3 reads CASSLYQGGNEQYF. In DNA, the CDR3 is TGCGCCAGCAGCTTGTATCAGGGAGGCAACGAGCAGTACTTC.

The V and J genes are TRBV6-5 and TRBJ2-5; TRBD1 is a possible D gene (6 bases). Trimming left V 4 bases short and J 1 base short, with 13 bases between. Germline loops: CDR1 MNHEY, CDR2 SVGAGI. This CDR3 is built from 15 residues. The chain's CDR3 is CASSLTTGLQETQYF. CDR3 coding DNA: TGTGCCAGCAGTTTGACAACAGGGCTCCAAGAGACCCAGTACTTC.

The chain links TRBV5-1 to TRBJ1-2, with D tentatively TRBD1 (5 bases). The CDR3 is 17 residues long. Trimming pared 3 bases from V and 8 bases from J, leaving 26 bases between. Germline V gives CDR1 SGHRS, CDR2 YFSETQ. The DNA of the CDR3 is TGCGCCAGCAGCTACGCAAACTTTGTAGACAGTCTCGGAGGCTACACCTTC. It yields the protein CASSYANFVDSLGGYTF.

The genes are TRBV6-6 and TRBJ2-7; D remains unclear. Germline V CDR1 and CDR2: MNHNY, SVGAGI (reference sequence). Trimming pared 0 bases from V and 5 bases from J, leaving 11 bases between. The CDR3 has 14 amino acids. CDR3 sequence (DNA): TGTGCCAGCAGTTACTCTACCGCGGCGGACGAGCAGTACTTC. It codes for CASSYSTAADEQYF.

V gene TRBV7-2 combines with J gene TRBJ2-7, with D perhaps matching TRBD2 (5 bases). Germline V lookup: CDR1 SGHTA, CDR2 FQGNSA. Trimming pared 5 bases from V and 2 bases from J, leaving 13 bases between. The length of the CDR3 is 14 residues. The CDR3 DNA follows: TGTGCCAGCAGCCACGGACTCGTCCCCTACGAGCAGTACTTC. This encodes CASSHGLVPYEQYF.

In its sample, this clone was seen once. J is TRBJ2-7 and V is TRBV28; D is perhaps TRBD2 (6 bases). Trimming shortened V by 6 bases and J by 5 bases, and 17 bases separated the two germline ends. This CDR3 has 14 residues. The germline V gene has CDR1 MDHEN and CDR2 SYDVKM. CDR3 protein: CASRPPGAVDEQYF. CDR3 sequence (DNA): TGTGCCAGCAGGCCTCCGGGAGCGGTTGACGAGCAGTACTTC.

The chain combines TRBV11-3 with TRBJ2-3; TRBD1 aligns across 7 bases. The junction had 11 bases not matched to a gene; V was cut back by 5 bases and J by 6 bases. CDR3 length: 15 amino acids. Germline lookup yields CDR1 SGHNT and CDR2 YENEEA. CDR3 residues: CASSQGTVSRDTQYF. The CDR3 DNA follows: TGTGCCAGCAGCCAAGGGACAGTGTCACGGGATACGCAGTATTTT.